Listed below are T cell receptor beta chains from one sample, sequenced in a study of T cells in Graves' hyperthyroidism and ophthalmopathy. MiXCR, run by TCRdb on the multiplex PCR reads, gives a single entry per CDR3 protein. The sample has 160,000 or so distinct CDR3 sequences; 9.4% are singletons. Sequencing input: blood. Every receptor here comes from a woman aged 18-29 years with Graves' hyperthyroidism that later progressed to Graves' ophthalmopathy. CDR3s include the opening cysteine and the closing phenylalanine or tryptophan. The D gene is left open where the match is weak. Clone size is not always given. Where it is, it says once, few, many or a class for expanded clones.

CDR3nt | CDR3aa | d_gene | v_gene | len | abundance | j_gene
TGTGCCAGCAGTTTTGCAAGGACAGGGCGTTTATTCAGGGAGACCCAGTACTTC | CASSFARTGRLFRETQYF | TRBD1 | TRBV28 | 18 | many | TRBJ2-5
TGTGCCAGCAGCCGCCCGGGGAACACCATATATTTT | CASSRPGNTIYF | NA | TRBV6-1 | 12 | many | TRBJ1-3
TGTGCCAGCAGCGTAGGGGGACAGGTCTACAAGCAGTACTTC | CASSVGGQVYKQYF | TRBD1 | TRBV7-9 | 14 | few | TRBJ2-7
TGCGCCAGCAGCTTGGAGACGACGGCGTGGGGCGAGCAGTACTTC | CASSLETTAWGEQYF | NA | TRBV5-1 | 15 | many | TRBJ2-7
TGTGCCAGCAGCCAAGCCACGGTCCACGAGCAGTACTTC | CASSQATVHEQYF | NA | TRBV3-1 | 13 | many | TRBJ2-7
TGTGCCAGTAGGTGGAGGTTTAATGAAAAACTGTTTTTT | CASRWRFNEKLFF | NA | TRBV19 | 13 | many | TRBJ1-4
TGTGCCGCGAGACAGGATCCCACTGAAGCTTTCTTT | CAARQDPTEAFF | NA | TRBV19 | 12 | many | TRBJ1-1
TGCGCCAGCAGCCTCATACAGGTGGGGCGTGAGACCCAGTACTTC | CASSLIQVGRETQYF | NA | TRBV4-1 | 15 | NA | TRBJ2-5
TGCAGTGCTAAGAGCAGTAGCGGGGGGCTCGCCTACGAGCAGTACTTC | CSAKSSSGGLAYEQYF | TRBD2 | TRBV20-1 | 16 | NA | TRBJ2-7
TGTGCCAGCAGTGGGACAGGGGTCTACGAGCAGTACTTC | CASSGTGVYEQYF | TRBD1 | TRBV6-1 | 13 | many | TRBJ2-7
TGCGCCAGCAGCTTGGAAACGGGCCGCGGTGCAGATACGCAGTATTTT | CASSLETGRGADTQYF | NA | TRBV5-1 | 16 | few | TRBJ2-3
TGCGCCAGCAGTGAGTCAACAGGGCTGGATTCACCCCTCCACTTT | CASSESTGLDSPLHF | NA | TRBV10-1 | 15 | many | TRBJ1-6
TGTGCCAGCACCCCGGTGGGCAGTGTTAATTCACCCCTCCACTTT | CASTPVGSVNSPLHF | NA | TRBV28 | 15 | many | TRBJ1-6
TGTGCCAGCAGTTTTGGTTCACCCCTCCACTTT | CASSFGSPLHF | NA | TRBV12-3/TRBV12-4 | 11 | many | TRBJ1-6
TGTGCCACCAGTAACGAGGGGAGCAATCAGCCCCAGCATTTT | CATSNEGSNQPQHF | NA | TRBV24-1 | 14 | NA | TRBJ1-5
TGTGCCAGCAGCCTCCGACAGGCGAACTATGGCTACACCTTC | CASSLRQANYGYTF | NA | TRBV3-1 | 14 | many | TRBJ1-2
TGTGCCAGCAGTTACTTGAAGCGGGAGGGCTTAAAGACCCAGTACTTC | CASSYLKREGLKTQYF | TRBD2 | TRBV6-6 | 16 | many | TRBJ2-5
TGTGCCAGTAGTATAGCAGGCGTCTCTGGAAACACCATATATTTT | CASSIAGVSGNTIYF | NA | TRBV19 | 15 | few | TRBJ1-3
TGTGCCAGCAGTTTAATGGACCTCCAGCGTAGCACAGATACGCAGTATTTT | CASSLMDLQRSTDTQYF | NA | TRBV12-3/TRBV12-4 | 17 | NA | TRBJ2-3
TGCGCCAGCAGCTTGGGATCAGGAGATAACTATGGCTACACCTTC | CASSLGSGDNYGYTF | NA | TRBV5-1 | 15 | many | TRBJ1-2
TGTGCCATCAGTGAGAGGGGCCAGGCGGTGACCTACGAGCAGTACTTC | CAISERGQAVTYEQYF | NA | TRBV10-3 | 16 | many | TRBJ2-7
TGTGCCAGCTCTTCGGGACCGTTGGGCTCTGGAAACACCATATATTTT | CASSSGPLGSGNTIYF | NA | TRBV18 | 16 | many | TRBJ1-3
TGTGCCAGCAGCCCCTCCGGGACTAGTATAGCCGGGGAGCTGTTTTTT | CASSPSGTSIAGELFF | TRBD2 | TRBV7-7 | 16 | many | TRBJ2-2
TGTGCCATCAGTGGCATCCCCACAGATACGCAGTATTTT | CAISGIPTDTQYF | NA | TRBV10-3 | 13 | few | TRBJ2-3
TGCAGTGCCGATCTCGGGACAGGGTCGTATAGCAATCAGCCCCAGCATTTT | CSADLGTGSYSNQPQHF | TRBD1 | TRBV20-1 | 17 | many | TRBJ1-5
TGTGCCAGCCCCCCCCCCGGGACGCCTGGACGCGGGTGCACTGAAGCTTTCTTT | CASPPPGTPGRGCTEAFF | NA | TRBV2 | 18 | few | TRBJ1-1
TGCAGTGCTAGAGATCAAGGCACGACGAACACCGGGGAGCTGTTTTTT | CSARDQGTTNTGELFF | NA | TRBV20-1 | 16 | many | TRBJ2-2
TGTGCCAGTAGTGATACCGGGACAGGCCCCAATCAGCCCCAGCATTTT | CASSDTGTGPNQPQHF | TRBD1 | TRBV19 | 16 | many | TRBJ1-5
TGTGCCAGCAGTCGGACAGGCAATCAGCCCCAGCATTTT | CASSRTGNQPQHF | NA | TRBV27 | 13 | many | TRBJ1-5
TGTGCCAGCAGCTTTAGCAGGGGGGATGAAAAACTGTTTTTT | CASSFSRGDEKLFF | TRBD1 | TRBV7-9 | 14 | many | TRBJ1-4
TGTGCCAGTAGTATCCCCCTCCAGGGACAGGAAAAACTGTTTTTT | CASSIPLQGQEKLFF | TRBD1 | TRBV19 | 15 | NA | TRBJ1-4
TGTGCCAGCAGTGTTGACAGGGGATTGAACACTGAAGCTTTCTTT | CASSVDRGLNTEAFF | TRBD1 | TRBV25-1 | 15 | many | TRBJ1-1
TGTGCCAGCAGCGGGGGACTAGCGGTTTACAATGAGCAGTTCTTC | CASSGGLAVYNEQFF | TRBD2 | TRBV5-5 | 15 | many | TRBJ2-1
TGTGCCAGCAAATTATTGACAGGGGGACGGGGAGATACGCAGTATTTT | CASKLLTGGRGDTQYF | TRBD1 | TRBV27 | 16 | many | TRBJ2-3
TGTGCCAGCAGCCCCGGGGCTTTCTCCTACAATGAGCAGTTCTTC | CASSPGAFSYNEQFF | NA | TRBV28 | 15 | many | TRBJ2-1
TGTGCCAGCAGCAGTGGGGGGGGTAGCACAGATACGCAGTATTTT | CASSSGGGSTDTQYF | TRBD2 | TRBV9 | 15 | many | TRBJ2-3
TGTGCCAGCAGGCCTGCAAACAGGGTTAGCTATGGCTACACCTTC | CASRPANRVSYGYTF | NA | TRBV28 | 15 | many | TRBJ1-2
TGTGCCACCAGTAGACAGGGTGGCCAAGAGACCCAGTACTTC | CATSRQGGQETQYF | TRBD1 | TRBV24-1 | 14 | many | TRBJ2-5
TGCGCCAGCAGCCAAGTATCACAGAAACGCTACGAGCAGTACTTC | CASSQVSQKRYEQYF | NA | TRBV4-1 | 15 | NA | TRBJ2-7
TGCAGTGCTAGTATCGGCGGGAGGGGCCCAATTAAGTACTTC | CSASIGGRGPIKYF | TRBD2 | TRBV20-1 | 14 | NA | TRBJ2-5
TGCGCCAGCAGCACACATTTTCCCCGTACCTCCTACGAGCAGTACTTC | CASSTHFPRTSYEQYF | NA | TRBV5-1 | 16 | many | TRBJ2-7
TGTGCCAGCAGTTTAAGATTTATTCGCACCGGGACTTTAAGGGGCGAGCAGTACTTC | CASSLRFIRTGTLRGEQYF | NA | TRBV28 | 19 | NA | TRBJ2-7
TGTGCCAGCAGCCAAGCATCTAGCGGAGGTCCCTATAATGAGCAGTTCTTC | CASSQASSGGPYNEQFF | TRBD2 | TRBV3-1 | 17 | many | TRBJ2-1
TGTGCCAGCAGCCAAGAGAGGTCTAGCGGGATCACAGATACGCAGTATTTT | CASSQERSSGITDTQYF | TRBD2 | TRBV4-2 | 17 | few | TRBJ2-3
TGTGCCAGCAGCCTTATAGCCTCCCCCGAAGCTTTCTTT | CASSLIASPEAFF | NA | TRBV14 | 13 | many | TRBJ1-1
TGTGCCAGCAGCTTAGTGGTGACTAGTTCGGTAGGAAGCTCCTACGAGCAGTACTTC | CASSLVVTSSVGSSYEQYF | NA | TRBV7-8 | 19 | many | TRBJ2-7
TGTGCCAGCAGCTTGTCGGCCAGGTCAATTGGTGGAAACACCATATATTTT | CASSLSARSIGGNTIYF | NA | TRBV5-6 | 17 | NA | TRBJ1-3
TGTGCCAGCAGTGAGGCCGCAACTAATGAAAAACTGTTTTTT | CASSEAATNEKLFF | NA | TRBV6-1 | 14 | few | TRBJ1-4
TGTGCCAGCTCACCACCTCTCAGCGGTTCTACCTACGAGCAGTACTTC | CASSPPLSGSTYEQYF | NA | TRBV18 | 16 | many | TRBJ2-7
TGTGCCTGGAGTGTCCCGGGGGGCCAGCCCCAGCATTTT | CAWSVPGGQPQHF | NA | TRBV30 | 13 | many | TRBJ1-5
TGTGCCAGTTCTCGTACGGGGGACTCTGGAAACACCATATATTTT | CASSRTGDSGNTIYF | NA | TRBV6-1 | 15 | few | TRBJ1-3
TGTGCCAGCTCACCAACCGAGGATTATGGCTACACCTTC | CASSPTEDYGYTF | NA | TRBV18 | 13 | many | TRBJ1-2
TGTGCCAGCAGCCAAGAGGGCGGGAGGGCTCTAAATGAGCAGTTCTTC | CASSQEGGRALNEQFF | TRBD2 | TRBV3-1 | 16 | few | TRBJ2-1
TGTGCCAGCAGCACCGGGGACAGGGGTGGCACTGAAGCTTTCTTT | CASSTGDRGGTEAFF | TRBD1 | TRBV5-8 | 15 | many | TRBJ1-1